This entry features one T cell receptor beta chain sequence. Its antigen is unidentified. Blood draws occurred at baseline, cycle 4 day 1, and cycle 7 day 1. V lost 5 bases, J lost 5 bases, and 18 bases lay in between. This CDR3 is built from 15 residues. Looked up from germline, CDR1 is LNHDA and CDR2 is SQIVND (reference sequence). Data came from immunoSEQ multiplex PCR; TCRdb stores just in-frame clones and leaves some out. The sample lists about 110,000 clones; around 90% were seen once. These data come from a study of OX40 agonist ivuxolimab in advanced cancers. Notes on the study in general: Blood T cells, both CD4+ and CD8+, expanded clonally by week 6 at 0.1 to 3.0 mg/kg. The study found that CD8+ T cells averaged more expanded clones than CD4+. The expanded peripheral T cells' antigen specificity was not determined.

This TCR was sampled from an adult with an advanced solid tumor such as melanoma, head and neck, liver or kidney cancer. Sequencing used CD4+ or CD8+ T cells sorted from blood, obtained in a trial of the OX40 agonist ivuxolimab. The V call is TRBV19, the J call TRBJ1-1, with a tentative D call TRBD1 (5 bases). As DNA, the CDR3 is TGTGCCAGTAGTCCTAGGGACCTCCGGGGAACTGAAGCTTTCTTT. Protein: CASSPRDLRGTEAFF.